A selection of T cell receptor beta chains follows, all from one sample in a study of T-cell memory formation after mild COVID-19. TCRdb re-derived calls from the 5' RACE reads in MiXCR, one entry per CDR3 protein. The sample carries 80,000 to 95,000 distinct CDR3 sequences, about 23% recorded once. The sequenced sample was PBMCs or a T cell subset sorted from them (not recorded which). These receptors all stem from a man aged 18 to 29 who had mild COVID-19 (a few samples of this study predate the infection). Cell type and time point are not known. The CDR3 runs from the conserved cysteine through the conserved F or W.

v_gene,j_gene,CDR3aa
TRBV29-1,TRBJ2-1,CSVEDSTNEQFF
TRBV6-1,TRBJ1-2,CASSEVTVRYTF
TRBV12-3/TRBV12-4,TRBJ2-5,CASTLGGSETQYF
TRBV2,TRBJ2-2,CASSGRVAGELFF
TRBV7-2,TRBJ1-1,CASSFLSTEAFF
TRBV5-6,TRBJ1-1,CASSLTRDYTEAFF
TRBV7-2,TRBJ1-2,CASSLYGRGYGYTF
TRBV6-2/TRBV6-3,TRBJ2-1,CASSTSGGANEQFF
TRBV12-3/TRBV12-4,TRBJ1-2,CASSLGASYGYTF
TRBV7-9,TRBJ2-5,CASSLTGPQETQYF
TRBV6-6,TRBJ2-5,CASSYSNSQETQYF
TRBV20-1,TRBJ2-1,CSATPLALLVNEQFF
TRBV7-2,TRBJ1-1,CASSLLLTANTEAFF
TRBV7-2,TRBJ2-3,CALNLLTDTQYF
TRBV10-3,TRBJ2-3,CAISSGDTDTQYF